This TCR beta chain came from a study of cytomegalovirus exposure and HLA in healthy donors. The ends were cut back, 10 bases at V and 7 bases at J, with 20 bases in the middle. The CDR3 runs to 14 residues. Germline V CDR1 and CDR2: SNHLY, FYNNEI. The protocol was immunoSEQ multiplex PCR, while the TCRdb copy is restricted to in-frame clones and leaves out a portion. The repertoire has about 120,000 clones, approximately 86% of them found once; the top ten carry about 4.5%. The source of this sequence is a man aged 18 to 35 in good health and CMV-seropositive. J is TRBJ1-5 and V is TRBV2; D not certain. Sequencing was performed on PBMCs. CDR3 protein: CATRPSARLQPQHF. CDR3 in DNA: TGTGCCACCAGACCCTCTGCAAGACTCCAGCCCCAGCATTTT.